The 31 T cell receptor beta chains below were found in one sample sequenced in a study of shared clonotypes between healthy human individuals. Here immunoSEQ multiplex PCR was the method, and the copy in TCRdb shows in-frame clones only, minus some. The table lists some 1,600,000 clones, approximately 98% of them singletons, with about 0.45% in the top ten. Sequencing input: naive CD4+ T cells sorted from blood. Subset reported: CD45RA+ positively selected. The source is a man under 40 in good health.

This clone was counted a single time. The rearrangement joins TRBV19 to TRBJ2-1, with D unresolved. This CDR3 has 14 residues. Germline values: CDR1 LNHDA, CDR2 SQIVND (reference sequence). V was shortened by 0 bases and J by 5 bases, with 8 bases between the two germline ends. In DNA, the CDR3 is TGTGCCAGTAGTATAGAACCCAGGCACAATGAGCAGTTCTTC. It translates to CASSIEPRHNEQFF.

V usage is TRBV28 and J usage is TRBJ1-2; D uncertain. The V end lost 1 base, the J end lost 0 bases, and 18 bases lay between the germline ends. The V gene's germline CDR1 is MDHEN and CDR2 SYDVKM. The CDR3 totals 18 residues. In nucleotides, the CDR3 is TGTGCCAGCAGTTTATTAAATAGGTGGGCGGAGACTAACTATGGCTACACCTTC. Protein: CASSLLNRWAETNYGYTF.

This chain's CDR3 is CASSPGQGREHGYTF. The CDR3 bases are TGTGCCAGCTCGCCAGGACAGGGGAGGGAGCATGGCTACACCTTC. The chain links TRBV18 to TRBJ1-2; 9 nucleotides match TRBD1. Germline CDR1 and CDR2: KGHSH and LQKENI. The CDR3 loop spans 15 amino acids. The J segment lost 6 bases and the V segment lost 6 bases, leaving 11 bases of the junction unmatched.

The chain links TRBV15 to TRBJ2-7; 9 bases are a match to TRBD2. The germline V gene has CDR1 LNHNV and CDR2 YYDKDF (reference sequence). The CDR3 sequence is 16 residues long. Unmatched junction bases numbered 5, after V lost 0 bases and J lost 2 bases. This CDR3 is CATSRDPTSGPYEQYF. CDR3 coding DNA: TGTGCCACCAGCAGAGATCCGACTAGCGGACCCTACGAGCAGTACTTC. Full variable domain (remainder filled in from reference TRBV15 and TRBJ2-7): DAMVIQNPRYQVTQFGKPVTLSCSQTLNHNVMYWYQQKSSQAPKLLFHYYDKDFNNEADTPDNFQSRRPNTSFCFLDIRSPGLGDTAMYLCATSRDPTSGPYEQYFGPGTRLTVT.

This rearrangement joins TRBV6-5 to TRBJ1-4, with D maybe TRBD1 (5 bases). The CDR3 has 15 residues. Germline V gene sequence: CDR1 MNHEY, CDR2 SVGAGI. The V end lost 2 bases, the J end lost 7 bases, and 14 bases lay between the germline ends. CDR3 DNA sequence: TGTGCCAGCAGTTACGACAGTGGTGTTTTTGAAAAACTGTTTTTT. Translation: CASSYDSGVFEKLFF.

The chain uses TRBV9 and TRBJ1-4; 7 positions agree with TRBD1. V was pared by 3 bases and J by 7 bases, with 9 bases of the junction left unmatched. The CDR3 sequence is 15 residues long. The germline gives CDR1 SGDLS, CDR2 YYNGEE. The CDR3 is CASSALGQPLEKLFF. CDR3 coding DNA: TGTGCCAGCAGCGCATTGGGACAGCCCCTTGAAAAACTGTTTTTT.

CDR3 sequence (DNA): TGTGCCAGCGGACAATGGGTGAACACCGGGGAGCTGTTTTTT. Its protein product is CASGQWVNTGELFF. V is TRBV5-4 and J is TRBJ2-2; the D gene is possibly TRBD1 (5 bases). Germline V gene sequence: CDR1 SGHNT, CDR2 YYREEE (reference sequence). The CDR3 is made up of 14 amino acids. V lost 7 bases and J 1 base, leaving 11 bases between the germline ends.

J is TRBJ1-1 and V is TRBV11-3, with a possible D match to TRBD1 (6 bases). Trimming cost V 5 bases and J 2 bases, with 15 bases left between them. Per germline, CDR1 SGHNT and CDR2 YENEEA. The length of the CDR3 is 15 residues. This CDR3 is CASSIMDSRNTEAFF. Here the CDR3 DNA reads TGTGCCAGCAGCATCATGGACAGCAGAAACACTGAAGCTTTCTTT.

The CDR3 DNA reads as TGTGCCAGCCGGGGCAGAGCTAACTATGGCTACACCTTC. The encoded protein is CASRGRANYGYTF. The rearrangement joins TRBV28 to TRBJ1-2, with D possibly TRBD1 on 5 matching bases. V lost 8 bases and J 0 bases, leaving 10 bases between the germline ends. This CDR3 is 13 amino acids long. CDR1 is MDHEN and CDR2 is SYDVKM in the germline V gene.

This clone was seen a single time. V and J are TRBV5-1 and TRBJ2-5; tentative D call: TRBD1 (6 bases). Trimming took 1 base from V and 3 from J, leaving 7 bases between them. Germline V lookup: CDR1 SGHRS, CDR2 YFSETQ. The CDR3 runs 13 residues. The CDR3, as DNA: TGCGCCAGCAGCTTGTGGACAGAAGAGACCCAGTACTTC. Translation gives CASSLWTEETQYF.

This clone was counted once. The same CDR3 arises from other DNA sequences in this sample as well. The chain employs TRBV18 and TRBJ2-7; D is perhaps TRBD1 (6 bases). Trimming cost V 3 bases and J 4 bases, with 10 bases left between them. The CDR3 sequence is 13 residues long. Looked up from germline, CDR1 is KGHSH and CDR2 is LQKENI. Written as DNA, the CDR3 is TGTGCCAGCTCACCGCGGCAGGGGTACGAGCAGTACTTC. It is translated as CASSPRQGYEQYF.

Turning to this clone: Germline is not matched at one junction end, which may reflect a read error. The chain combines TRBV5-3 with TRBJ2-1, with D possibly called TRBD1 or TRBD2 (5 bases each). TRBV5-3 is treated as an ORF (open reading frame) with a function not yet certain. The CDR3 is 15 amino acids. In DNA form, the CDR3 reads TGTGCCAGAAGCTTTACGGGTTGTTCCGGCGCCGAGGGACTCTTC. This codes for CARSFTGCSGAEGLF.

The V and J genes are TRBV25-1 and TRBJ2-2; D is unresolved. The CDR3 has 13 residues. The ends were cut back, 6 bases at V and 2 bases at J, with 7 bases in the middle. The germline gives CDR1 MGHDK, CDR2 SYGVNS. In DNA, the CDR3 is TGTGCCAGCAGGGGTTCCAACACCGGGGAGCTGTTTTTT. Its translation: CASRGSNTGELFF.

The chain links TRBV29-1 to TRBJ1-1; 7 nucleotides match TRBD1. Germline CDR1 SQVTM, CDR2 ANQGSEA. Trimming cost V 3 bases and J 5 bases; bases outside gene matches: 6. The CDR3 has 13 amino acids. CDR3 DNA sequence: TGCAGCGTTGATTCCCAGGGGGGGACTGAAGCTTTCTTT. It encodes CSVDSQGGTEAFF.

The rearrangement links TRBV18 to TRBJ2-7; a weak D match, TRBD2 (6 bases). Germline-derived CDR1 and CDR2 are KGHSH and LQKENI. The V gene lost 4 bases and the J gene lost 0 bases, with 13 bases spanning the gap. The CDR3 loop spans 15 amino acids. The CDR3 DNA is TGTGCCAGCTCACGGGCTAGCGACAACTCCTACGAGCAGTACTTC. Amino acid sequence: CASSRASDNSYEQYF.

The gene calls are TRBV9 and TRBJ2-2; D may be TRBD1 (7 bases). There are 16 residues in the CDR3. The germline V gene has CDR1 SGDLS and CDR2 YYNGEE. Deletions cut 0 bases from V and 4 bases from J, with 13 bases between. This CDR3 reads CASSVVSGGGTGELFF. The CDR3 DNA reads TGTGCCAGCAGCGTAGTGTCAGGGGGAGGCACCGGGGAGCTGTTTTTT. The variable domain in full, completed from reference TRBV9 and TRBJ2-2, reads DSGVTQTPKHLITATGQRVTLRCSPRSGDLSVYWYQQSLDQGLQFLIQYYNGEERAKGNILERFSAQQFPDLHSELNLSSLELGDSALYFCASSVVSGGGTGELFFGEGSRLTVL.

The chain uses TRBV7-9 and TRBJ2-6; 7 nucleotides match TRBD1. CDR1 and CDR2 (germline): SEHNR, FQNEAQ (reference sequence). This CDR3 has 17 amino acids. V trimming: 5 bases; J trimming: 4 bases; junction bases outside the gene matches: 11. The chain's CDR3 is CASSPPTGTGGANVLTF. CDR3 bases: TGTGCCAGCAGCCCACCGACAGGGACGGGGGGGGCCAACGTCCTGACTTTC.

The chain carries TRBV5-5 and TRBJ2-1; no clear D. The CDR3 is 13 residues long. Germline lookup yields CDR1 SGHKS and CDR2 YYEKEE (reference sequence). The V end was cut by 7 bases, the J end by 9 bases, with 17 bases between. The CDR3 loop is CASFITQVGEQFF. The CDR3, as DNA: TGTGCCAGCTTCATTACACAAGTAGGTGAGCAGTTCTTC.

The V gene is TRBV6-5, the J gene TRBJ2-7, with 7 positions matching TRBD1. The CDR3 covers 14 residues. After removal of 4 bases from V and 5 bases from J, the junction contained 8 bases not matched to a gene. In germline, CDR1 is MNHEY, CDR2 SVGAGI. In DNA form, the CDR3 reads TGTGCCAGCAGTTGGGGAAACCAGGGGGACGAGCAGTACTTC. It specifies CASSWGNQGDEQYF.

The CDR3 sequence is CASSLPLAGAYNEQFF. The CDR3 coding sequence is TGTGCCAGCAGTTTGCCGCTAGCGGGAGCCTACAATGAGCAGTTCTTC. V usage is TRBV28 and J usage is TRBJ2-1, with 10 bases fitting TRBD2. The CDR3 length is 16 residues. Germline lookup yields CDR1 MDHEN and CDR2 SYDVKM. V gave up 3 bases and J gave up 2 bases; unmatched junction bases: 4.

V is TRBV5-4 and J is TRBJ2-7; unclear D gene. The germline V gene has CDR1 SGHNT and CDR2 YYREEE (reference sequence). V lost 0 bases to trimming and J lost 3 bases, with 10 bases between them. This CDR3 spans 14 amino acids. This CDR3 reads CASSLGPDGYEQYF. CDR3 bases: TGTGCCAGCAGCTTGGGTCCGGACGGCTACGAGCAGTACTTC.

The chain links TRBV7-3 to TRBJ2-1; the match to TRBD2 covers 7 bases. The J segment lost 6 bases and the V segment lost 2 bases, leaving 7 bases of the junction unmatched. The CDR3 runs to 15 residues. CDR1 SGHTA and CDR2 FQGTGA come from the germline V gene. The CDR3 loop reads CASSLEREVSNEQFF. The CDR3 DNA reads TGTGCCAGCAGCTTAGAACGGGAGGTGAGCAATGAGCAGTTCTTC.

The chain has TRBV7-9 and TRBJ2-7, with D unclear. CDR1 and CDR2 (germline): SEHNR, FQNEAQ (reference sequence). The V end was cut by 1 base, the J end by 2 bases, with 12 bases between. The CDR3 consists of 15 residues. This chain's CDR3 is CASSLGPDGTYEQYF. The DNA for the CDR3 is TGTGCCAGCAGCTTAGGGCCGGACGGAACCTACGAGCAGTACTTC. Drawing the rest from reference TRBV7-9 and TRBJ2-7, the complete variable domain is DTGVSQNPRHKITKRGQNVTFRCDPISEHNRLYWYRQTLGQGPEFLTYFQNEAQLEKSRLLSDRFSAERPKGSFSTLEIQRTEQGDSAMYLCASSLGPDGTYEQYFGPGTRLTVT.

CDR3 sequence reads: CASSPRPPAAPEYF. Here the CDR3 DNA reads TGTGCCAGCAGTCCCCGACCCCCTGCTGCCCCGGAGTACTTC. The chain links TRBV28 to TRBJ2-7; no firm D call. The germline gives CDR1 MDHEN, CDR2 SYDVKM. Trimming removed 5 bases from V and 11 bases from J, with 22 bases in between. CDR3 length equals 14 residues.

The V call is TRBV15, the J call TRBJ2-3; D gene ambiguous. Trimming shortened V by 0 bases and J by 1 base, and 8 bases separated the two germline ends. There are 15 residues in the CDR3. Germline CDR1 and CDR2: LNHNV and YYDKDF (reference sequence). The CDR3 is CATSRDPVGTDTQYF. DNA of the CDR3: TGTGCCACCAGCAGAGACCCTGTTGGCACAGATACGCAGTATTTT.

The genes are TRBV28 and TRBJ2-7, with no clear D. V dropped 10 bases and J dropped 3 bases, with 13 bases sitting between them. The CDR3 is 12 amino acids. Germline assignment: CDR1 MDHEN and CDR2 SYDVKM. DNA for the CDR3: TGTGCCACCAGCGTCTTAAACTACGAGCAGTACTTC. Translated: CATSVLNYEQYF.

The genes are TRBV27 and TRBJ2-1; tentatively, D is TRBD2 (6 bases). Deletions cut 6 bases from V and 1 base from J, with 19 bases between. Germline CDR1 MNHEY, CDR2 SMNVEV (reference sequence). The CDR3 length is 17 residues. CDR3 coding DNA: TGTGCCAGCAGGAGGTCTGTAGCGGCCGCATCCTACAATGAGCAGTTCTTC. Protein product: CASRRSVAAASYNEQFF.

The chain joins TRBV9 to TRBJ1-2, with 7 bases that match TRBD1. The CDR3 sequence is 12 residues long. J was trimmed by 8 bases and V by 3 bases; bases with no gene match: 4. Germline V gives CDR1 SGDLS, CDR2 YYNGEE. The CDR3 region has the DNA TGTGCCAGCAGCGGTGACAGGGTCGGCTACACCTTC. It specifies CASSGDRVGYTF.

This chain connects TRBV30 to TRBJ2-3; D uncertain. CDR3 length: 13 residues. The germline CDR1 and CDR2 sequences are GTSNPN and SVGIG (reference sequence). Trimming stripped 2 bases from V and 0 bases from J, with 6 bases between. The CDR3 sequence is CAWSPGSTDTQYF. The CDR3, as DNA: TGTGCCTGGAGTCCAGGAAGCACAGATACGCAGTATTTT.

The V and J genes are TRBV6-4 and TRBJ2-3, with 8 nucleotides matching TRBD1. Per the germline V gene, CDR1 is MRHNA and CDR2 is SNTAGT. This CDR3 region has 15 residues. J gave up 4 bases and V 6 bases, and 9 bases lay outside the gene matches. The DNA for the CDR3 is TGTGCCAGCAGCAAGTCAGGGGGCGCTGCAGATACGCAGTATTTT. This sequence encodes CASSKSGGAADTQYF.

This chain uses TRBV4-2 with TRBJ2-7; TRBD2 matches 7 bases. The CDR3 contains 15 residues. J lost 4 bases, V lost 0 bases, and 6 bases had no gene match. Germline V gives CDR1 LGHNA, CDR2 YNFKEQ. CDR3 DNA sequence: TGTGCCAGCAGCCAAGATACTAGCGCCCGATACGAGCAGTACTTC. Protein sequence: CASSQDTSARYEQYF.